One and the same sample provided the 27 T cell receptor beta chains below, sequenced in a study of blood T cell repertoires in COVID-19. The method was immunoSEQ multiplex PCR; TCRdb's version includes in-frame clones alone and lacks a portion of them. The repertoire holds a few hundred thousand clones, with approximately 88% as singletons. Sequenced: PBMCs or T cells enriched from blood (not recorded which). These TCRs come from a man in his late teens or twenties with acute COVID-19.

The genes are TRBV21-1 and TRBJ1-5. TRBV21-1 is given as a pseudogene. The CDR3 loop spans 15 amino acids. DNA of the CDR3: TGTGCCAGCAGCAAAGCGTGCTGCCGGGGTCAGCCCCAGCATTTT. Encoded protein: CASSKACCRGQPQHF.

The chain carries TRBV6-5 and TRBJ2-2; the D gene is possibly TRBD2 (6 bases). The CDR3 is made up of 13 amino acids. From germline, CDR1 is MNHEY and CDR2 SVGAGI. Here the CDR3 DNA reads TGTACCCACCGGGACTCTCCAAACGGGGAGCTGTTTTTT. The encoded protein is CTHRDSPNGELFF.

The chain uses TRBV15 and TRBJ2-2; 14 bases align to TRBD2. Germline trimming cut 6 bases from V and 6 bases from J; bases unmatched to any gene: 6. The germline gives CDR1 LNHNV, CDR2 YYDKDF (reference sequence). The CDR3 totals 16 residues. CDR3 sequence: CATSTGTSGGAGELFF. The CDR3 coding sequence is TGTGCCACCAGTACAGGGACTAGCGGGGGTGCCGGGGAGCTGTTTTTT.

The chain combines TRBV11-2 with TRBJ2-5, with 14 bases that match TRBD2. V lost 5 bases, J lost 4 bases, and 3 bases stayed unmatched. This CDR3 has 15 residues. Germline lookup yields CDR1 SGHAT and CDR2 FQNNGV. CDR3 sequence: CASSQGTSGRETQYF. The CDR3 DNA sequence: TGTGCCAGCAGCCAGGGGACTAGCGGGAGAGAGACCCAGTACTTC. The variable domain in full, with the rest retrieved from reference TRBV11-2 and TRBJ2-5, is EAGVAQSPRYKIIEKRQSVAFWCNPISGHATLYWYQQILGQGPKLLIQFQNNGVVDDSQLPKDRFSAERLKGVDSTLKIQPAKLEDSAVYLCASSQGTSGRETQYFGPGTRLLVL.

Here the CDR3 reads CASTFSVGEGNIQYF. CDR3 DNA sequence: TGTGCCAGCACTTTCTCCGTGGGGGAGGGAAACATTCAGTACTTC. The chain links TRBV5-5 to TRBJ2-4; 7 bases fit TRBD2. In germline, CDR1 is SGHKS, CDR2 YYEKEE (reference sequence). The length of the CDR3 is 15 residues. The V and J ends lost 6 bases and 6 bases, in that order; junction bases with no gene match: 12.

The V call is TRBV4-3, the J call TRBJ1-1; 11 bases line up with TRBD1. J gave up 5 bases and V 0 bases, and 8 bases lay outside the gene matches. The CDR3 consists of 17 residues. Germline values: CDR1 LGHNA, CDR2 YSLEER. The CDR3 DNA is TGCGCCAGCAGCCAAGAACTTGTTGGGGACAGGGGGACTGAAGCTTTCTTT. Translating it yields CASSQELVGDRGTEAFF.

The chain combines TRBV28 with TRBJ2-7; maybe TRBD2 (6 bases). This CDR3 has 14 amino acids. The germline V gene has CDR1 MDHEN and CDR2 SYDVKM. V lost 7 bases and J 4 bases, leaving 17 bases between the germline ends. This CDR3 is CASTLGLRPYEQYF. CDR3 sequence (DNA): TGTGCCAGCACTCTCGGACTAAGACCTTACGAGCAGTACTTC.

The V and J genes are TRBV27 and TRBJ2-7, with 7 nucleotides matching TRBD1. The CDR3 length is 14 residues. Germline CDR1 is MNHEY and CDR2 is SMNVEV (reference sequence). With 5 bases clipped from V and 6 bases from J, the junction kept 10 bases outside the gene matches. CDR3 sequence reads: CASSKLGTEGEQYF. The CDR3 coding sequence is TGTGCCAGCAGTAAACTCGGGACAGAAGGCGAGCAGTACTTC.

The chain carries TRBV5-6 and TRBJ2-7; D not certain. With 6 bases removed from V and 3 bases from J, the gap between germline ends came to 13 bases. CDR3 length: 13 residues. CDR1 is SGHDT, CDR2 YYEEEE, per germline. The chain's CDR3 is CASTPASRYEQYF. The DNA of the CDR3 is TGTGCCAGCACCCCCGCCAGTCGCTACGAGCAGTACTTC. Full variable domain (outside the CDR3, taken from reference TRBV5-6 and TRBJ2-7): DAGVTQSPTHLIKTRGQQVTLRCSPKSGHDTVSWYQQALGQGPQFIFQYYEEEERQRGNFPDRFSGHQFPNYSSELNVNALLLGDSALYLCASTPASRYEQYFGPGTRLTVT.

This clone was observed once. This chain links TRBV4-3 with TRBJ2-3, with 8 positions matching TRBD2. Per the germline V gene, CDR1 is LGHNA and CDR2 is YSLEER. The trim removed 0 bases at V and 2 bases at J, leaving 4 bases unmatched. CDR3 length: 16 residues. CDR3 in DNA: TGCGCCAGCAGCCAAGATTACGGGAGGGCCACAGATACGCAGTATTTT. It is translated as CASSQDYGRATDTQYF.

CDR3 sequence: CASSPTGGSNTEAFF. CDR3 coding DNA: TGTGCCAGCAGTCCTACAGGGGGCTCGAACACTGAAGCTTTCTTT. The chain employs TRBV6-5 and TRBJ1-1; 9 bases line up with TRBD1. After removal of 5 bases from V and 1 base from J, the junction contained 5 bases not matched to a gene. CDR3 length: 15 amino acids. Germline assignment: CDR1 MNHEY and CDR2 SVGAGI.

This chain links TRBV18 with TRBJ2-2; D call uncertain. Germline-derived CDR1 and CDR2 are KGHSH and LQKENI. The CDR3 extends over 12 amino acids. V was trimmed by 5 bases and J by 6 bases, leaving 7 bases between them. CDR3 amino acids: CASSERPGELFF. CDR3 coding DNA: TGTGCCAGCTCAGAGCGCCCCGGGGAGCTGTTTTTT.

Here the CDR3 reads CASSSGQGRVETQYF. Here the CDR3 DNA reads TGTGCCAGCAGCTCGGGACAGGGGAGAGTAGAGACCCAGTACTTC. The chain combines TRBV27 with TRBJ2-5, with 10 positions matching TRBD1. The CDR3 runs to 15 residues. Germline assignment: CDR1 MNHEY and CDR2 SMNVEV (reference sequence). V shed 6 bases, J shed 4 bases, and the junction held 8 bases outside the gene matches.

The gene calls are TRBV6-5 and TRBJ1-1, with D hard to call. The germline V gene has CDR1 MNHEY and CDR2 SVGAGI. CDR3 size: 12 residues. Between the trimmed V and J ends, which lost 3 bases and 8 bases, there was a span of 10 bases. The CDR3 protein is CASSYMGKEAFF. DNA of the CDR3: TGTGCCAGCAGTTATATGGGCAAAGAAGCTTTCTTT.

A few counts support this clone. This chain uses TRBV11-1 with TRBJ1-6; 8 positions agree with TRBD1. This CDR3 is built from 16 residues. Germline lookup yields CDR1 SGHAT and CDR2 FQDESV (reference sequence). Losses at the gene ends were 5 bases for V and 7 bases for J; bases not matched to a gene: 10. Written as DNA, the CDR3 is TGTGCCAGCAGCGCCCCCGCCGGGACAGGAAATTCACCCCTCCACTTT. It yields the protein CASSAPAGTGNSPLHF.

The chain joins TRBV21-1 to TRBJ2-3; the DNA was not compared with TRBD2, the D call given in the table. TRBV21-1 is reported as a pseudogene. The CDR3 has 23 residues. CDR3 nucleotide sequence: TGTGCCAGCAGCAAAGGTGGGACTAGCGGGAGCATACCGCCCGAATTTAGCACAGATACGCAGTATTTT. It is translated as CASSKGGTSGSIPPEFSTDTQYF.

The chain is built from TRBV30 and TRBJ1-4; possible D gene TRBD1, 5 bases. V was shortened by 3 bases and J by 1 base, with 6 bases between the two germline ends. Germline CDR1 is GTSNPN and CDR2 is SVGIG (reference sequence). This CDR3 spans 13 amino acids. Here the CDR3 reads CAWRRGTNEKLFF. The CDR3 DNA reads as TGTGCCTGGAGAAGGGGAACTAATGAAAAACTGTTTTTT.

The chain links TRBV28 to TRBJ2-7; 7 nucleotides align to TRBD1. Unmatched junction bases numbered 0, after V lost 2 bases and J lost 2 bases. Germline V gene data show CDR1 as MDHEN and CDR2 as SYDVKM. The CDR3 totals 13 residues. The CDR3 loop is CASSLGTAYEQYF. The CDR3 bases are TGTGCCAGCAGTTTAGGGACAGCCTACGAGCAGTACTTC.

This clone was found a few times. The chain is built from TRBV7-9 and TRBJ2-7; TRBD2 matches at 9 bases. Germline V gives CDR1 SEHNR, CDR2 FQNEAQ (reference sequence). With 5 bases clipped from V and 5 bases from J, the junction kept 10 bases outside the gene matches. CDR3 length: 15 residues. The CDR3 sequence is CASSLLSGSIDEQYF. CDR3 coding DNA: TGTGCCAGCAGCCTCCTTAGCGGGAGTATAGACGAGCAGTACTTC.

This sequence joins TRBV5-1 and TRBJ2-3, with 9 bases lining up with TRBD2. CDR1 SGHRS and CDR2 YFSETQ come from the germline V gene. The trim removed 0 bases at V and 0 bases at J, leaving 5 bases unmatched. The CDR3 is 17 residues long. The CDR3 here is CASSLASGALSTDTQYF. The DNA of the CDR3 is TGCGCCAGCAGCTTGGCTAGCGGGGCCTTAAGCACAGATACGCAGTATTTT. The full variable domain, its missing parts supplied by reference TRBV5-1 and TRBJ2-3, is KAGVTQTPRYLIKTRGQQVTLSCSPISGHRSVSWYQQTPGQGLQFLFEYFSETQRNKGNFPGRFSGRQFSNSRSEMNVSTLELGDSALYLCASSLASGALSTDTQYFGPGTRLTVL.

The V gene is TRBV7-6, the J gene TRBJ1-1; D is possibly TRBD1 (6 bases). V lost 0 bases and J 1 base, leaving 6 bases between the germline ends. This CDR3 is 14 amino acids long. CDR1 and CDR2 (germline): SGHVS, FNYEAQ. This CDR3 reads CASSLAGGNTEAFF. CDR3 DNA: TGTGCCAGCAGCTTAGCAGGGGGGAACACTGAAGCTTTCTTT.

CDR3 bases: TGCGCCAACCCGGGACAGGTAGGGAAAGCTTTCTTT. This encodes CANPGQVGKAFF. This rearrangement joins TRBV10-1 to TRBJ1-1; TRBD1 agrees at 8 bases. The V gene's germline CDR1 is WNHNN and CDR2 SYGVQD (reference sequence). V was pared by 10 bases and J by 9 bases, with 10 bases of the junction left unmatched. The length of the CDR3 is 12 residues.

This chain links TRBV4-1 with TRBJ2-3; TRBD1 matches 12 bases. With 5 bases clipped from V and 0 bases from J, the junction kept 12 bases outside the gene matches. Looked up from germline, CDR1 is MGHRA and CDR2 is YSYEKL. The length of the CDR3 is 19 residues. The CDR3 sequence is CASSGGQGARKSSTDTQYF. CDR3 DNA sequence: TGCGCCAGCAGCGGGGGACAGGGGGCTAGAAAATCTAGCACAGATACGCAGTATTTT.

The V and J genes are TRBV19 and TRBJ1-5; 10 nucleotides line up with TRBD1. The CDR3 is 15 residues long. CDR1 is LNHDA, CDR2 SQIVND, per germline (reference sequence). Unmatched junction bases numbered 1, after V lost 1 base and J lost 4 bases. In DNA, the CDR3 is TGTGCCAGTAGTATAGGGACAGGGGGGAATCAGCCCCAGCATTTT. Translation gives CASSIGTGGNQPQHF.

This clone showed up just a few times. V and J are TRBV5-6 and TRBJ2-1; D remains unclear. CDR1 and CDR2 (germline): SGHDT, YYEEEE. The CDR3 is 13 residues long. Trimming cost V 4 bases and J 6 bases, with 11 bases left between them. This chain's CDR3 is CASSQSLVNEQFF. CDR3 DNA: TGTGCCAGCAGCCAATCACTGGTCAATGAGCAGTTCTTC.

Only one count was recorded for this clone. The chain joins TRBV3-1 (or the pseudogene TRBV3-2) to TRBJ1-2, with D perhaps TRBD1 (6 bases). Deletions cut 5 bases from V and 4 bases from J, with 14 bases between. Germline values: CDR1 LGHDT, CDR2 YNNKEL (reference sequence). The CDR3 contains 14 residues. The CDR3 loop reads CASSYTGSGYGYTF. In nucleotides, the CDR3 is TGTGCCAGCAGCTATACAGGGTCGGGCTATGGCTACACCTTC.

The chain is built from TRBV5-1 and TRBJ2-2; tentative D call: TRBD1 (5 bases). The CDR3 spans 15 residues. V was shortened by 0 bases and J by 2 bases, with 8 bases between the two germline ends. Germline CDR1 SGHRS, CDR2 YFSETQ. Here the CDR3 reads CASSLGQRNTGELFF. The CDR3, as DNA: TGCGCCAGCAGCTTGGGACAGAGAAACACCGGGGAGCTGTTTTTT.